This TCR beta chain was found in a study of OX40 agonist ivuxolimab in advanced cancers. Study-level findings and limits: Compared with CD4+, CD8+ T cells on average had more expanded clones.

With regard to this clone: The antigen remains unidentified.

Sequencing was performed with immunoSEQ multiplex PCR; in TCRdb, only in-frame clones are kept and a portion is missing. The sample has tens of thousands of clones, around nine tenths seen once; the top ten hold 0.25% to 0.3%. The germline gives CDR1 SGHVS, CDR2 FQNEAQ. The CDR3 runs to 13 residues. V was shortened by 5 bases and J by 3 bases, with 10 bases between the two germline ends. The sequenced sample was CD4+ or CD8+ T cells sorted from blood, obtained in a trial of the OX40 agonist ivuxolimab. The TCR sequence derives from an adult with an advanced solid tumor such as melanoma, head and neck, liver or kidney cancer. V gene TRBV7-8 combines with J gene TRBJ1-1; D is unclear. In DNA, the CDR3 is TGTGCCAGCAGCCCCGGACCCGACACTGAAGCTTTCTTT. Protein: CASSPGPDTEAFF.